These T cell receptor beta chains were read from a single sample in a study of cytomegalovirus exposure and HLA in healthy donors. Only in-frame clones appear in the TCRdb table, and some are missing; sequencing was by immunoSEQ multiplex PCR. The sample consists of more than 300,000 clones, 80% to 90% of them appearing once. Sequencing was performed on PBMCs. The source is a woman in her late teens or twenties in good health and CMV-seronegative. Each CDR3 is given without its conserved first and last residue. The order of the fields is CDR3 length, V gene, CDR3 protein.

cdr3_length: 16; v_call: TRBV5-1; cdr3_aa: ASSPREWGSGIHSPLH
cdr3_length: 16; v_call: TRBV30; cdr3_aa: AWSPGLAGVYSYNEQF
cdr3_length: 13; v_call: TRBV6-5; cdr3_aa: ASSLGSGSTDTQY
cdr3_length: 12; v_call: TRBV30; cdr3_aa: AWRPGGRNTEAF
cdr3_length: 11; v_call: TRBV28; cdr3_aa: AIMGALNQPQH
cdr3_length: 11; v_call: TRBV6-5; cdr3_aa: ASSYSGFYEQY
cdr3_length: 13; v_call: TRBV27; cdr3_aa: ASGARRGSLETQY
cdr3_length: 9; v_call: TRBV2; cdr3_aa: ASREWNEQF
cdr3_length: 12; v_call: TRBV23-1; cdr3_aa: ASSRNRGPYEQY
cdr3_length: 13; v_call: TRBV27; cdr3_aa: ASSLGGQGTYEQY
cdr3_length: 10; v_call: TRBV9; cdr3_aa: ASSVVGGEQY